A single sample is the source of the 15 T cell receptor beta chains below, sequenced in a study of cytomegalovirus exposure and HLA in healthy donors (dated by TCRdb to 2015 to 2018). The library was built by means of the immunoSEQ multiplex PCR assay. The multiplex PCR relied on a mix of 60 forward primers for TCR Vbeta segments and 13 reverse primers for TCR Jbeta segments. Sourced from immuneACCESS, this table was stored by TCRdb with only in-frame sequences that have V and J called. A share of the clones is absent; for the studies checked, an unresolved V gene accounts for under half, and the remainder has no known explanation. Within this sample are around 150,000 clones, with 75% to 80% of them counted one time only. The ten largest clonotypes hold 2% to 2.5% of the sample. Source material: PBMCs. These receptor sequences come from a young man in good health and CMV-seronegative.

V and J are TRBV28 and TRBJ2-1, with TRBD2 as a possible D gene (5 bases). V lost 7 bases and J 8 bases, leaving 12 bases between the germline ends. The CDR3 is 12 residues long. From germline, CDR1 is MDHEN and CDR2 SYDVKM. CDR3 residues: CASTTGVYEQFF. The CDR3 bases are TGTGCCAGCACCACCGGGGTCTATGAGCAGTTCTTC.

This chain joins TRBV7-6 and TRBJ2-3; 11 bases map to TRBD2. Germline-derived CDR1 and CDR2 are SGHVS and FNYEAQ. The CDR3 consists of 16 residues. Germline trimming cut 5 bases from V and 0 bases from J; bases unmatched to any gene: 4. CDR3 DNA: TGTGCCAGCAGCCTTAGGACTAGCGGGAGCACAGATACGCAGTATTTT. Encoded protein: CASSLRTSGSTDTQYF. Drawing the rest from reference TRBV7-6 and TRBJ2-3, the complete variable domain is GAGVSQSPRYKVTKRGQDVALRCDPISGHVSLYWYRQALGQGPEFLTYFNYEAQQDKSGLPNDRFSAERPEGSISTLTIQRTEQRDSAMYRCASSLRTSGSTDTQYFGPGTRLTVL.

This chain joins TRBV2 and TRBJ2-2; the match to TRBD2 covers 7 bases. Germline V gene data show CDR1 as SNHLY and CDR2 as FYNNEI. CDR3 size: 13 residues. J was trimmed by 4 bases and V by 8 bases; bases with no gene match: 4. CDR3: CASSGRATGELFF. CDR3 DNA: TGTGCCAGCTCAGGGAGGGCCACCGGGGAGCTGTTTTTT.

This rearrangement joins TRBV5-1 to TRBJ2-1; TRBD2 matches at 10 bases. Unmatched junction bases numbered 8, after V lost 0 bases and J lost 8 bases. The germline gives CDR1 SGHRS, CDR2 YFSETQ. The CDR3 extends over 16 amino acids. This chain's CDR3 is CASSLGTSGYGHEQFF. In DNA form, the CDR3 reads TGCGCCAGCAGCTTGGGGACTAGCGGTTATGGGCATGAGCAGTTCTTC. Looking up the rest from reference TRBV5-1 and TRBJ2-1 gives the full variable domain: KAGVTQTPRYLIKTRGQQVTLSCSPISGHRSVSWYQQTPGQGLQFLFEYFSETQRNKGNFPGRFSGRQFSNSRSEMNVSTLELGDSALYLCASSLGTSGYGHEQFFGPGTRLTVL.

This chain uses TRBV2 with TRBJ2-7; 7 nucleotides agree with TRBD1. V was pared by 4 bases and J by 2 bases, with 5 bases of the junction left unmatched. The CDR3 is 14 amino acids. Germline CDR1 reads SNHLY; CDR2 reads FYNNEI. This chain's CDR3 is CASSGQGVAYEQYF. CDR3 in DNA: TGTGCCAGCAGTGGACAGGGAGTCGCCTACGAGCAGTACTTC.

The chain links TRBV12-5 to TRBJ2-1, with D hard to call. Deletions cut 1 base from V and 0 bases from J, with 10 bases between. The CDR3 totals 16 residues. Looked up from germline, CDR1 is LGHNT and CDR2 is FRNRAP. The CDR3 is CASGLGAISSYNEQFF. The CDR3 DNA reads TGTGCTAGTGGTTTGGGTGCCATTAGCTCCTACAATGAGCAGTTCTTC.

The sample holds one count of this clone. The gene calls are TRBV4-1 and TRBJ2-1, with a possible D match to TRBD2 (6 bases). CDR3 length: 16 residues. Germline V lookup: CDR1 MGHRA, CDR2 YSYEKL. Between the trimmed V and J ends, which lost 4 bases and 6 bases, there was a span of 19 bases. The CDR3 bases are TGCGCCAGCAGCCTTCTTACGGGAGATTGGGGCAATGAGCAGTTCTTC. It encodes CASSLLTGDWGNEQFF.

The rearrangement uses TRBV2 and TRBJ1-1, with D maybe TRBD1 (6 bases). Germline V gene data show CDR1 as SNHLY and CDR2 as FYNNEI. CDR3 size: 19 residues. Trimming left V 2 bases short and J 0 bases short, with 22 bases between. DNA for the CDR3: TGTGCCAGCAGTGAAACCCAGGGGCGCTTTATACTCATGAACACTGAAGCTTTCTTT. Translated, it gives CASSETQGRFILMNTEAFF.

V gene TRBV4-1 combines with J gene TRBJ2-7; 11 bases fit TRBD1. V shed 4 bases, J shed 3 bases, and the junction held 5 bases outside the gene matches. This CDR3 spans 15 amino acids. Germline CDR1 and CDR2: MGHRA and YSYEKL. The CDR3 DNA reads TGCGCCAGCAGCCCATCCGGGACAGGGGGCTACGAGCAGTACTTC. Amino acid sequence: CASSPSGTGGYEQYF.

V usage is TRBV9 and J usage is TRBJ1-3, with 7 bases fitting TRBD1. The CDR3 spans 17 residues. The ends lost 0 bases at V and 0 bases at J; junction bases unmatched: 6. Germline V gene sequence: CDR1 SGDLS, CDR2 YYNGEE. The CDR3 region has the DNA TGTGCCAGCAGCGTAGAGGTCCCAGGGGGCTCTGGAAACACCATATATTTT. Protein product: CASSVEVPGGSGNTIYF.

This rearrangement joins TRBV4-1 to TRBJ2-5, with 10 positions matching TRBD2. Germline trimming cut 0 bases from V and 2 bases from J; bases unmatched to any gene: 3. This CDR3 contains 16 residues. The germline gives CDR1 MGHRA, CDR2 YSYEKL. DNA for the CDR3: TGCGCCAGCAGCCAAGAGCGACTAGCGGGTCAAGAGACCCAGTACTTC. It translates to CASSQERLAGQETQYF.

The rearrangement uses TRBV5-4 and TRBJ2-7, with D hard to call. The CDR3 has 13 amino acids. Germline V lookup: CDR1 SGHNT, CDR2 YYREEE (reference sequence). Trimming cost V 0 bases and J 2 bases, with 6 bases left between them. The CDR3 nucleotides are TGTGCCAGCAGCTTGGGGCCCCCCTACGAGCAGTACTTC. Its protein product is CASSLGPPYEQYF.

The chain recombines TRBV9 with TRBJ2-3, with TRBD1 identical over 9 bases. V was pared by 0 bases and J by 1 base, with 3 bases of the junction left unmatched. The CDR3 covers 16 residues. From germline, CDR1 is SGDLS and CDR2 YYNGEE. CDR3 bases: TGTGCCAGCAGCGTAGGCTGGGACAGGGGCACAGATACGCAGTATTTT. This codes for CASSVGWDRGTDTQYF.

The rearrangement uses TRBV7-2 and TRBJ2-7; TRBD2 matches 14 bases. The CDR3 runs 17 residues. Trimming cost V 5 bases and J 2 bases; bases outside gene matches: 8. Germline V gene lookup returns CDR1 SGHTA and CDR2 FQGNSA. CDR3 region: CASSPPLTSGRAYEQYF. The DNA of the CDR3 is TGTGCCAGCAGCCCCCCCCTGACTAGCGGGAGGGCCTACGAGCAGTACTTC. The entire variable domain, with the rest obtained from reference TRBV7-2 and TRBJ2-7, is as follows: GAGVSQSPSNKVTEKGKDVELRCDPISGHTALYWYRQSLGQGLEFLIYFQGNSAPDKSGLPSDRFSAERTGGSVSTLTIQRTQQEDSAVYLCASSPPLTSGRAYEQYFGPGTRLTVT.

The chain combines TRBV5-1 with TRBJ1-2; 9 nucleotides agree with TRBD1. The CDR3 is 15 residues long. The V and J ends lost 4 bases and 0 bases, in that order; junction bases with no gene match: 4. Germline V gene sequence: CDR1 SGHRS, CDR2 YFSETQ. The CDR3 protein is CASSATGGANYGYTF. The CDR3 nucleotides read TGCGCCAGCAGCGCGACAGGGGGAGCTAACTATGGCTACACCTTC.